This section outlines one TCR beta chain sequence together with its context. The CDR3 length is 15 residues. V was shortened by 4 bases and J by 0 bases, with 8 bases between the two germline ends. From germline, CDR1 is SGHRS and CDR2 YFSETQ. This sample was included in a study of T cells after yellow fever vaccination. In making TCR cDNA, 5'RACE template switching added a universal primer site and UMIs to it. TCRdb reprocessed the 5' RACE reads via MiXCR and lists one record per CDR3 protein. Of just under 600,000 distinct CDR3 sequences in the sample, approximately 13% are singletons; the top ten hold about an eighth.

Sequencing was performed on PBMCs, taken on the day of the yellow fever booster vaccination. This sequence was found in a man aged 30 to 39 who received the YFV17D yellow fever vaccine. This rearrangement joins TRBV5-1 to TRBJ2-6; D gene unclear. The CDR3 sequence is CASSTSDSGANVLTF. CDR3 in DNA: TGCGCCAGCAGCACCTCAGACTCTGGGGCCAACGTCCTGACTTTC. The entire variable domain, with the rest obtained from reference TRBV5-1 and TRBJ2-6, is as follows: KAGVTQTPRYLIKTRGQQVTLSCSPISGHRSVSWYQQTPGQGLQFLFEYFSETQRNKGNFPGRFSGRQFSNSRSEMNVSTLELGDSALYLCASSTSDSGANVLTFGAGSRLTVL.